Listed here are 15 T cell receptor beta chains from one sample, sequenced in a study of identical twins' blood T cells. MiXCR, applied by TCRdb to the 5' RACE reads, yields one record per CDR3 protein. This table has hundreds of thousands of distinct CDR3 sequences, roughly 31% appearing once. The sequenced material came from PBMCs. The receptor source for this set is a woman aged 18-49 years in good health.

The gene calls are TRBV2 and TRBJ1-1; D is undetermined. CDR3 length: 13 residues. V dropped 4 bases and J dropped 13 bases, with 19 bases sitting between them. Germline V gives CDR1 SNHLY, CDR2 FYNNEI. The CDR3 here is CASSGGRSGYDFF. In nucleotides, the CDR3 is TGTGCCAGCAGTGGGGGTCGATCGGGGTACGATTTCTTT. Filled out from reference TRBV2 and TRBJ1-1, the complete variable domain reads EPEVTQTPSHQVTQMGQEVILRCVPISNHLYFYWYRQILGQKVEFLVSFYNNEISEKSEIFDDQFSVERPDGSNFTLKIRSTKLEDSAMYFCASSGGRSGYDFFGQGTRLTVV.

The rearrangement joins TRBV11-2 to TRBJ2-7; D remains ambiguous. Trimming left V 4 bases short and J 7 bases short, with 17 bases between. There are 14 residues in the CDR3. The V gene's germline CDR1 is SGHAT and CDR2 FQNNGV. In DNA, the CDR3 is TGTGCCAGCAGCTCCCATAAGGACGTTAGGGAGCAGTACTTC. It specifies CASSSHKDVREQYF.

On this clonotype itself: One junction end does not reproduce the germline sequence, and a read error may be involved. The CDR3 DNA sequence: TGTGCCAGCAGTTACTCAGTGAATCGGCCCCAGCATTTT. Translated: CASSYSVNRPQHF. The V gene is TRBV6-5, the J gene TRBJ1-5; D gene ambiguous. Germline V gene data show CDR1 as MNHEY and CDR2 as SVGAGI. The CDR3 extends over 13 amino acids.

This clonotype was found a few times. The chain's CDR3 is CASITTTGTNTEAFF. The CDR3 nucleotides read TGTGCCAGCATCACAACGACAGGGACGAACACTGAAGCTTTCTTT. This chain links TRBV7-2 with TRBJ1-1; 7 bases match TRBD1. V shed 7 bases, J shed 1 base, and the junction held 9 bases outside the gene matches. The CDR3 is 15 residues long. Germline lookup yields CDR1 SGHTA and CDR2 FQGNSA.

The chain combines TRBV9 with TRBJ2-2; 8 positions match TRBD2. This CDR3 is built from 19 residues. J was trimmed by 4 bases and V by 4 bases; bases with no gene match: 18. Germline lookup yields CDR1 SGDLS and CDR2 YYNGEE. Written as DNA, the CDR3 is TGTGCCAGCAGCCCCAACGGCGGGAGGAGTCGGAGAATCACCGGGGAGCTGTTTTTT. It translates to CASSPNGGRSRRITGELFF. Variable domain in full (rest from reference TRBV9 and TRBJ2-2): DSGVTQTPKHLITATGQRVTLRCSPRSGDLSVYWYQQSLDQGLQFLIQYYNGEERAKGNILERFSAQQFPDLHSELNLSSLELGDSALYFCASSPNGGRSRRITGELFFGEGSRLTVL.

This sequence joins TRBV5-1 and TRBJ2-3, with 8 bases identical to TRBD2. CDR1 is SGHRS, CDR2 YFSETQ, per germline. There are 15 residues in the CDR3. The V segment lost 4 bases and the J segment 4 bases; nucleotides outside the gene matches: 8. CDR3 coding DNA: TGCGCCAGCAGCCCCGGAAGCGGGAGAGCAGATACGCAGTATTTT. It is translated as CASSPGSGRADTQYF.

This clonotype was counted ten times or more. The J gene is TRBJ2-7, the V gene TRBV6-5, with 11 bases lining up with TRBD1. Germline CDR1 reads MNHEY; CDR2 reads SVGAGI. This CDR3 is 18 amino acids long. V trimming: 5 bases; J trimming: 3 bases; junction bases outside the gene matches: 15. In nucleotides, the CDR3 is TGTGCCAGCAGTCGGCCCGGGACAGGGGGTGGGTTCTACTACGAGCAGTACTTC. It specifies CASSRPGTGGGFYYEQYF.

The V and J genes are TRBV27 and TRBJ1-1, with no clear D. V lost 7 bases and J 1 base, leaving 16 bases between the germline ends. This CDR3 has 15 residues. CDR1 is MNHEY, CDR2 SMNVEV, per germline (reference sequence). CDR3 sequence reads: CASTPLGSGNTEAFF. The DNA for the CDR3 is TGTGCCAGCACCCCTTTGGGTTCCGGGAACACTGAAGCTTTCTTT.

The J gene is TRBJ2-2, the V gene TRBV6-5; D is unclear. Per the germline V gene, CDR1 is MNHEY and CDR2 is SVGAGI. The germline V and J ends were trimmed by 8 bases and 0 bases, with 16 bases remaining between them. CDR3 size: 16 residues. The CDR3 DNA reads as TGTGCCAGCTGTGATGGAGTCTCACCGAACACCGGGGAGCTGTTTTTT. This translates into CASCDGVSPNTGELFF.

This clonotype was detected a few times. V gene TRBV18 combines with J gene TRBJ1-3; D is uncertain. CDR3 length equals 15 residues. V shed 3 bases and J shed 6 bases, with 15 bases lying between them. Germline-derived CDR1 and CDR2 are KGHSH and LQKENI. CDR3 DNA: TGTGCCAGCTCACCCGGGTATATCCCCGAAAACACCATATATTTT. It specifies CASSPGYIPENTIYF.

There are many counts of this clonotype. The chain has TRBV15 and TRBJ2-5; 12 bases agree with TRBD1. There are 16 residues in the CDR3. V lost 3 bases to trimming and J lost 4 bases; unmatched junction nucleotides: 6. Germline V gives CDR1 LNHNV, CDR2 YYDKDF (reference sequence). CDR3 DNA: TGTGCCACCAGCAGTCGGGACAGGGGGCAGCGAGAGACCCAGTACTTC. Amino acid sequence: CATSSRDRGQRETQYF.

The chain employs TRBV25-1 and TRBJ2-3; 7 bases are a match to TRBD1. The length of the CDR3 is 13 residues. Germline CDR1 MGHDK, CDR2 SYGVNS. After removal of 7 bases from V and 1 base from J, the junction contained 2 bases not matched to a gene. Written as DNA, the CDR3 is TGTGCCAGCAACAGGGGAGGCACAGATACGCAGTATTTT. Translating it yields CASNRGGTDTQYF.

There are a few counts of this clonotype. This chain connects TRBV20-1 to TRBJ1-4; D may be TRBD1 (5 bases). V was clipped by 2 bases and J by 7 bases, with 14 bases between them. CDR1 and CDR2 from the germline V gene are DFQATT and SNEGSKA (reference sequence). The CDR3 contains 14 residues. This CDR3 reads CSARFVGVFEKLFF. Here the CDR3 DNA reads TGCAGTGCTAGATTTGTGGGGGTATTTGAAAAACTGTTTTTT.

This clonotype was seen more than once but under ten times. The chain carries TRBV2 and TRBJ1-2, with D possibly TRBD1 on 5 matching bases. The CDR3 length is 13 residues. Germline V lookup: CDR1 SNHLY, CDR2 FYNNEI. The V end was cut by 5 bases, the J end by 7 bases, with 14 bases between. The DNA for the CDR3 is TGTGCCAGCAGTCCCACAGGAGGAGTTGGCTACACCTTC. Protein sequence: CASSPTGGVGYTF.

CDR3 residues: CASSFGVLEAYGYTF. The CDR3 nucleotides read TGTGCCAGCTCATTTGGGGTATTGGAGGCCTATGGCTACACCTTC. The chain couples TRBV18 to TRBJ1-2; D is unresolved. CDR3 length: 15 amino acids. CDR1 KGHSH and CDR2 LQKENI come from the germline V gene. Trimming took 5 bases from V and 4 from J, leaving 17 bases between them.